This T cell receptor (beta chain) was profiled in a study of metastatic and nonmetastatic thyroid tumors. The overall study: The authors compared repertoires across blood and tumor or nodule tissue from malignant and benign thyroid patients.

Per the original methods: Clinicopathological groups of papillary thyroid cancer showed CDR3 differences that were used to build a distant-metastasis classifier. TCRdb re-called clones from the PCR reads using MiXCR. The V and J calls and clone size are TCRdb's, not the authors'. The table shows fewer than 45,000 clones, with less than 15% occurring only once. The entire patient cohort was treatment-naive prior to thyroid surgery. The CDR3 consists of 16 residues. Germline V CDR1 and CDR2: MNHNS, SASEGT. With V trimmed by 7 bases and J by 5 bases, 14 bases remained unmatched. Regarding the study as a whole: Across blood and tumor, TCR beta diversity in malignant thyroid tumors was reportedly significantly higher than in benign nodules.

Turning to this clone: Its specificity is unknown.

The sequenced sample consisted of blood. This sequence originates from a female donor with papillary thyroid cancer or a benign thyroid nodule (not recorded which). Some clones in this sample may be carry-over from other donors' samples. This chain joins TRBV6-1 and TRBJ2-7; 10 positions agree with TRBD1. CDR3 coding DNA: TGTGCCAGCACCTCCACCGGAGGGACAGGGGACCACGAGCAGTACTTC. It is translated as CASTSTGGTGDHEQYF.